The text below deals with one TCR beta chain. Assay: immunoSEQ multiplex PCR; the TCRdb copy retains only in-frame clones and omits some. The sample holds roughly 240,000 clones, roughly 85% seen once. This sample is drawn from a study of blood T cell repertoires in COVID-19. Study details: COVID-19 samples, acute and convalescent, were from the United States, Italy and Spain.

Germline values: CDR1 KGHSH, CDR2 LQKENI. V lost 4 bases and J lost 0, with 18 bases in between. There are 17 residues in the CDR3. The sample was PBMCs or T cells enriched from blood (not recorded which). The source of this sequence is a woman aged 45-65 years with acute COVID-19. The chain combines TRBV18 with TRBJ1-1; possibly TRBD1 for D (5 bases). In DNA, the CDR3 is TGTGCCAGCTCACGTAGAAGCACTGACAGCATGAACACTGAAGCTTTCTTT. Translation: CASSRRSTDSMNTEAFF.